The T cell receptor (beta chain) under discussion was sequenced for a study of T cells in Graves' hyperthyroidism and ophthalmopathy (dated by TCRdb to the late 2010s). Background on the whole study: Peripheral blood samples were taken at initial diagnosis, before any treatment was given. TCR V-J signatures able to tell the groups apart were searched for in a discovery cohort of 100 or so patients, of whom approximately 40 had Graves' ophthalmopathy and 55 to 60 had stable Graves' hyperthyroidism. Whether ophthalmopathy could be predicted prospectively was tested in an independent validation cohort made up of 18 to 20 hyperthyroidism patients plus 17 patients who later progressed to ophthalmopathy. The 85 to 100 discovery patients were randomly split 7:3 into training and test sets. Thyroid tissue and blood T-cell repertoires from six or seven Graves' hyperthyroidism patients were also compared in the study. Once sampling was done, hyperthyroidism patients were given methimazole at a starting dose of 30 mg daily, whereas ophthalmopathy patients were given high-dose intravenous methylprednisolone. The paper describes TCR Vbeta CDR3 sequencing of roughly 130 peripheral blood samples, made up of some 42 ophthalmopathy patients, around 73 hyperthyroidism patients and 17 progressor patients.

Reading the germline V gene gives CDR1 SGDLS and CDR2 YYNGEE. V is cut by 0 bases and J by 8 bases, and the space between the germline ends is 23 bases. From the cysteine up to the phenylalanine, the CDR3 has a length of 17 residues. The CDR3 DNA has 51 bases and is translated from base 1. The paper as a whole reports these results and caveats: During validation, the model predicted progression to ophthalmopathy a median of around 6 months ahead of onset, with almost 71% sensitivity and less than 85% specificity. Most expanded thyroid clonotypes (frequency above 0.001) were also detected in blood, suggesting blood repertoires may reflect thyroid immune responses. A model built on a 13 V-J signature distinguished ophthalmopathy from stable hyperthyroidism, reaching roughly 88% sensitivity and about 81% specificity in cross-validation and 80%/75% in testing. Sample size was not statistically predetermined, and blinding of investigators to group allocation was not performed.

Ophthalmopathy patients had moderately to severely active disease, with a Clinical Activity Score of 3 or more, a NOSPECS grade of 4 or more, and a disease duration of less than 3 months. The study excluded patients with uncontrolled infections, other autoimmune diseases, pregnancy or lactation. Diagnoses were based on clinical symptoms, serum thyroxine and TRAb, thyroid ultrasound and orbital computed tomography. Ficoll-Paque density gradient centrifugation was used to isolate PBMCs from under 11 ml of fresh peripheral blood. Total RNA was extracted using Trizol reagent, and RNA quality was assessed on an Agilent 2100 Bioanalyzer. Amplification of TCR beta CDR3 regions was carried out from RNA transcripts. For the first round of RT-PCR on the TCR CDR3, the HTBI primer set was used together with the Qiagen OneStep RT-PCR kit. The libraries were constructed in a second round of multiplex PCR and then size-selected and purified. Libraries were sequenced paired-end with 100 bp reads on an Illumina HiSeq2000. On the study's bioinformatics: SOAPnuke was used to process the raw data, throwing out any read that contained adapters or uncalled bases, had a mean Phred below 15, or lacked an exact constant-primer or identifier match. COPE v1.2.5 was used to merge the high-quality paired reads, and each unique nucleotide sequence was defined as a clonotype. MiTCR v1.1 was used to align the clonotypes against IMGT TRBV, TRBD and TRBJ reference segments. Only V-J combinations with frequency above 0.0001, covering 99% to 99.2% of repertoires, were analysed. The TCS score was defined as F50 (clonal expansion) divided by E x V (chaos), with BLOSUM62-based TCRdist calculated between CDR3 peptides within each V-J. Welch's t-statistics and random forest reduced roughly 530 V-J features to around 14, which were used in a naive Bayes classifier (R e1071). TCRdb trimmed public reads at Q25 via fastp, called clones via MiXCR and kept in-frame beta chains. CDR3 protein sequences are deduplicated, and each keeps its most common genes and DNA. The V and J calls were determined by TCRdb, not by the authors. The sample contains a few hundred thousand distinct CDR3 sequences, about a sixth of them found a single time. In total, the top ten clones hold 17% of the sample.

In regard to this clonotype: The antigen it recognizes is unknown. Base qualities are not provided; no much larger clone lies one nucleotide away.

The receptor's source is a woman younger than 35 with Graves' ophthalmopathy. What was sequenced was blood. The sequence joins TRBV9 to TRBJ1-2; matching of 5 bases hints at TRBD1 as the D gene. Here the CDR3 is given as CASSVASRGKSTHGYTF. In nucleotides, the sequence is TGTGCCAGCAGCGTAGCATCTCGGGGGAAGTCTACGCACGGCTACACCTTC.